There are many counts of the clone carrying this T cell receptor beta chain. The sample originates from a study of patients and donors after allogeneic stem cell transplantation. Germline CDR1 reads SGHRS; CDR2 reads YFSETQ. The CDR3 loop spans 14 amino acids. The ends lost 4 bases at V and 4 bases at J; junction bases unmatched: 6. One entry per CDR3 protein results from TCRdb running MiXCR on the RT-PCR reads. The sample consists of around 200,000 distinct CDR3 sequences, roughly 38% of them appearing once. The origin of this receptor is a human donor who was either an allogeneic HSCT recipient or a stem cell or donor lymphocyte infusion donor (not recorded which). It is not recorded whose cells these are; they may come from a transplant donor. The sequenced material came from blood, either unsorted or a sorted T cell fraction (not recorded which). V is TRBV5-1 and J is TRBJ1-2; 8 bases are a match to TRBD1. In DNA, the CDR3 is TGCGCCAGCAGCGACGGACAGGGAGGCTATGGCTACACCTTC. As protein: CASSDGQGGYGYTF. The variable domain in full, with the rest retrieved from reference TRBV5-1 and TRBJ1-2, is KAGVTQTPRYLIKTRGQQVTLSCSPISGHRSVSWYQQTPGQGLQFLFEYFSETQRNKGNFPGRFSGRQFSNSRSEMNVSTLELGDSALYLCASSDGQGGYGYTFGSGTRLTVV.